One sample yielded the 12 T cell receptor beta chains listed below, sequenced in a study of T cell responses to AZD1222 COVID-19 vaccine. This table comes from immunoSEQ multiplex PCR, and its TCRdb copy is limited to in-frame clones, with some not included. This table has more than 85,000 clones, roughly 82% appearing once. This specimen was peripheral blood, taken on day 0 of AZD1222 vaccination. These receptors originate from an adult in good health.

This sequence joins TRBV13 and TRBJ2-7; D call uncertain. Trimming stripped 5 bases from V and 0 bases from J, with 5 bases between. CDR3 length: 12 amino acids. Germline-derived CDR1 and CDR2 are PRHDT and FYEKMQ (reference sequence). The CDR3 DNA reads as TGTGCCAGCAGCCAGATCTCCTACGAGCAGTACTTC. It codes for CASSQISYEQYF.

The chain employs TRBV7-9 and TRBJ1-5; D remains unclear. The V end was cut by 1 base, the J end by 1 base, with 2 bases between. The CDR3 loop spans 13 amino acids. CDR1 is SEHNR and CDR2 is FQNEAQ in the germline V gene (reference sequence). DNA for the CDR3: TGTGCCAGCAGCTTAGAGAGCAATCAGCCCCAGCATTTT. Its translation is CASSLESNQPQHF.

The chain has TRBV6-5 and TRBJ2-5; possible D gene TRBD2, 6 bases. The CDR3 is made up of 13 amino acids. Trimming left V 6 bases short and J 5 bases short, with 13 bases between. CDR1 is MNHEY and CDR2 is SVGAGI in the germline V gene. The CDR3 DNA reads TGTGCCAGCAGCCGACTTGGGGGGGAGACCCAGTACTTC. Protein product: CASSRLGGETQYF.

The chain joins TRBV3-1 (or the pseudogene TRBV3-2) to TRBJ1-6; D call uncertain. Looked up from germline, CDR1 is LGHDT and CDR2 is YNNKEL (reference sequence). Trimming left V 1 base short and J 3 bases short, with 10 bases between. The CDR3 sequence is 16 residues long. CDR3 nucleotide sequence: TGTGCCAGCAGCCAAGGGGAGTTGGTCTATAATTCACCCCTCCACTTT. Its protein is CASSQGELVYNSPLHF.

The chain's CDR3 is CASSLSTDTQYF. The CDR3 DNA sequence: TGTGCCAGCAGCCTCTCCACAGATACGCAGTATTTT. The rearrangement joins TRBV7-2 to TRBJ2-3; D remains ambiguous. The CDR3 has 12 residues. Trimming took off 5 bases at V and 2 bases at J, with 5 bases between the two ends. The V gene's germline CDR1 is SGHTA and CDR2 FQGNSA.

The chain is built from TRBV7-9 and TRBJ1-2, with D perhaps TRBD1 (6 bases). The CDR3 spans 15 residues. In germline, CDR1 is SEHNR, CDR2 FQNEAQ (reference sequence). V was shortened by 4 bases and J by 0 bases, with 12 bases between the two germline ends. CDR3 nucleotide sequence: TGTGCCAGCAGCTCTTGGGGGACAACTAACTATGGCTACACCTTC. It translates to CASSSWGTTNYGYTF.

The chain joins TRBV2 to TRBJ2-7, with 8 bases lining up with TRBD1. The junction had 8 bases not matched to a gene; V was cut back by 7 bases and J by 3 bases. Germline V gives CDR1 SNHLY, CDR2 FYNNEI. This CDR3 is built from 14 residues. CDR3 protein: CASTPTGESYEQYF. In DNA form, the CDR3 reads TGTGCCAGCACTCCGACAGGGGAAAGCTACGAGCAGTACTTC.

The rearrangement joins TRBV4-1 to TRBJ1-2; a weak D match, TRBD1 (5 bases). The V gene lost 2 bases and the J gene lost 6 bases, with 16 bases spanning the gap. Per germline, CDR1 MGHRA and CDR2 YSYEKL. This CDR3 region has 15 residues. The CDR3 protein is CASSQPGRPLDGYTF. DNA of the CDR3: TGCGCCAGCAGCCAACCAGGGCGCCCTCTGGATGGCTACACCTTC.

The chain has TRBV27 and TRBJ1-1; no definite D call. The CDR3 runs to 13 residues. Trimming removed 3 bases from V and 2 bases from J, with 7 bases in between. The germline gives CDR1 MNHEY, CDR2 SMNVEV (reference sequence). CDR3 sequence: CASSLIFNTEAFF. The CDR3 coding sequence is TGTGCCAGCAGTTTGATTTTTAACACTGAAGCTTTCTTT.

The chain recombines TRBV14 with TRBJ1-1; perhaps TRBD1 as D (6 bases). Trimming took 6 bases from V and 1 from J, leaving 9 bases between them. CDR1 is SGHDN, CDR2 FVKESK, per germline. The CDR3 runs 13 residues. The CDR3 coding sequence is TGTGCCAGCAGTGTACAGGGGAACACTGAAGCTTTCTTT. Its protein product is CASSVQGNTEAFF.

The chain recombines TRBV4-3 with TRBJ1-5, with D possibly matching TRBD1 (5 bases). V dropped 4 bases and J dropped 3 bases, with 10 bases sitting between them. CDR3 length: 14 residues. Germline V gene lookup returns CDR1 LGHNA and CDR2 YSLEER. The CDR3 here is CASSPRVHNQPQHF. The CDR3 DNA sequence: TGCGCCAGCAGCCCCAGGGTCCACAATCAGCCCCAGCATTTT.

The chain carries TRBV6-2 or TRBV6-3 and TRBJ1-3; unclear D gene. CDR3 size: 15 residues. Trimming left V 2 bases short and J 0 bases short, with 8 bases between. The germline CDR1 and CDR2 sequences are MNHEY and SVGEGT. The CDR3 loop is CASSYGRSSGNTIYF. The CDR3 DNA reads as TGTGCCAGCAGTTACGGGAGATCCTCTGGAAACACCATATATTTT.